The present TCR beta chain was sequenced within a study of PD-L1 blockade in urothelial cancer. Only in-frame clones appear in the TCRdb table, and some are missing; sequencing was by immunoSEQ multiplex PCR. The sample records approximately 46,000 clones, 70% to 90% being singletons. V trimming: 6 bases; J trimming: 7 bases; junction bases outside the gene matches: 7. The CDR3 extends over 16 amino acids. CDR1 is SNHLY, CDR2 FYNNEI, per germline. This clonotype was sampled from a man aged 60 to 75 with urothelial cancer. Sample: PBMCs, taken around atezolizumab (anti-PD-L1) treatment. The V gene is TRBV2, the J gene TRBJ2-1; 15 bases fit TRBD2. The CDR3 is CASRLGLAGGINEQFF. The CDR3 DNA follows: TGTGCCAGCAGACTCGGACTAGCGGGGGGGATAAATGAGCAGTTCTTC.